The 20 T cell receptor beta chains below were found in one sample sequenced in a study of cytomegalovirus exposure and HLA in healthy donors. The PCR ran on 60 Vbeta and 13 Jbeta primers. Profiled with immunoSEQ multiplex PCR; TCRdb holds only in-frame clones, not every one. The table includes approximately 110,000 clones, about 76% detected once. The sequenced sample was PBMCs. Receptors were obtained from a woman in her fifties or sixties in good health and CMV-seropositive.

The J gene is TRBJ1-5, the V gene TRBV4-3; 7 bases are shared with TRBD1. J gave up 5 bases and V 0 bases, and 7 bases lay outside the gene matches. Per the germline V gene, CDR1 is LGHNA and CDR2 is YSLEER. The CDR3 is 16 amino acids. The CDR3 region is CASSQDSRTGYQPQHF. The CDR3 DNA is TGCGCCAGCAGCCAAGATTCCCGGACAGGCTATCAGCCCCAGCATTTT.

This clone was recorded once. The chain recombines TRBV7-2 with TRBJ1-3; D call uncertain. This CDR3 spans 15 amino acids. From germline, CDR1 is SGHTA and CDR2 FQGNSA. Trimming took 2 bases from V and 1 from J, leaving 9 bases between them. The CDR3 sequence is CASSLTRVSGNTIYF. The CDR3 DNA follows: TGTGCCAGCAGCTTAACCCGGGTTTCTGGAAACACCATATATTTT.

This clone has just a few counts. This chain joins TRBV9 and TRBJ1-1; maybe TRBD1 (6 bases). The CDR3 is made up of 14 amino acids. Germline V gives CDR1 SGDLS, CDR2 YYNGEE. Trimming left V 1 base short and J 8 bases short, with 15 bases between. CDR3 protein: CASSVSTLGTEAFF. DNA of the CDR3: TGTGCCAGCAGCGTATCCACCCTAGGGACAGAAGCTTTCTTT.

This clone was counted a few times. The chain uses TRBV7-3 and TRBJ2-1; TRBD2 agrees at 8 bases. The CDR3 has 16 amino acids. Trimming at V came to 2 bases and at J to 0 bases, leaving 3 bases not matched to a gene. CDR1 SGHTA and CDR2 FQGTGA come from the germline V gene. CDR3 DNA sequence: TGTGCCAGCAGCTTACTAGCGGGCAGCTCCTACAATGAGCAGTTCTTC. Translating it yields CASSLLAGSSYNEQFF.

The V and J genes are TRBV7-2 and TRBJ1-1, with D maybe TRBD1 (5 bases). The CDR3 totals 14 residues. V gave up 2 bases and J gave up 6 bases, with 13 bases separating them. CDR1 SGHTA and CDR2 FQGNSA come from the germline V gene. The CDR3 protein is CASSLWQGQPEAFF. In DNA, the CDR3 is TGTGCCAGCAGCTTATGGCAGGGCCAGCCTGAAGCTTTCTTT.

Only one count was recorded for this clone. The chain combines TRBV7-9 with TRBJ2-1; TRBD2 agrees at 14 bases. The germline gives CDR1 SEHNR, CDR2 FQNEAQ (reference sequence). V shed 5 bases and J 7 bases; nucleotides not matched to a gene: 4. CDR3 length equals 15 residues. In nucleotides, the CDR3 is TGTGCCAGCAGCCCGACTAGCGGGAGGGCGAATGAGCAGTTCTTC. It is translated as CASSPTSGRANEQFF.

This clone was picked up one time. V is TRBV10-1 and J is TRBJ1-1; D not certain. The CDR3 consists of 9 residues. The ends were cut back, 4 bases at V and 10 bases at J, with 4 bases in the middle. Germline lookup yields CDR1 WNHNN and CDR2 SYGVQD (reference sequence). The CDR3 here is CASSVRAFF. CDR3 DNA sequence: TGCGCCAGCAGTGTGAGAGCTTTCTTT.

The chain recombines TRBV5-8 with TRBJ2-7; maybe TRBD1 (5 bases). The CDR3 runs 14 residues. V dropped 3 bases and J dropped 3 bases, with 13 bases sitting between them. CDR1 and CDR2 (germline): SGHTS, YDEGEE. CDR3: CASSSNYRYYEQYF. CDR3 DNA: TGTGCCAGCAGCTCTAACTACAGGTACTACGAGCAGTACTTC.

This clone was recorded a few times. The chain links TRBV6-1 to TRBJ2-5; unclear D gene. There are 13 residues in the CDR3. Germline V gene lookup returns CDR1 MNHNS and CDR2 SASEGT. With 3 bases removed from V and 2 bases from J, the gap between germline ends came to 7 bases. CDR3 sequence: CASSDARQETQYF. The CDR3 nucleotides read TGTGCCAGCAGTGACGCTAGACAAGAGACCCAGTACTTC.

The CDR3 region is CASSPGQGRNEKLFF. The CDR3 bases are TGTGCCAGCAGCCCGGGACAGGGCCGTAATGAAAAACTGTTTTTT. This rearrangement joins TRBV9 to TRBJ1-4; 9 bases line up with TRBD1. Unmatched junction bases numbered 5, after V lost 4 bases and J lost 4 bases. Germline loops: CDR1 SGDLS, CDR2 YYNGEE. CDR3 length: 15 residues.

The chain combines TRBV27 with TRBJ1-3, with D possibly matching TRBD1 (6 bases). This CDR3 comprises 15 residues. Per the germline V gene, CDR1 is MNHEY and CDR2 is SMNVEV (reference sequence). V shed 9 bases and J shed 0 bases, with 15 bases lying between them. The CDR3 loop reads CARIHRESSGNTIYF. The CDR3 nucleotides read TGTGCCAGGATACACAGGGAGAGCTCTGGAAACACCATATATTTT.

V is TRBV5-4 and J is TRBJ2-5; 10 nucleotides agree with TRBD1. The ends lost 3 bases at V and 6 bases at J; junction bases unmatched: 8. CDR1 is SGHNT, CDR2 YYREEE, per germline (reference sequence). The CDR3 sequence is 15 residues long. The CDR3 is CASSSAGTGAKTQYF. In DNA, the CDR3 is TGTGCCAGCAGCTCGGCCGGGACAGGGGCTAAGACCCAGTACTTC.

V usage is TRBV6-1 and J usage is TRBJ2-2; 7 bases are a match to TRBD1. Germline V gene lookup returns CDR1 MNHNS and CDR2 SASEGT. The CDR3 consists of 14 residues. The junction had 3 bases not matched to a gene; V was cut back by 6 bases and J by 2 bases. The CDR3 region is CASRRDSNTGELFF. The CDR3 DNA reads TGTGCCAGCAGGAGGGACAGTAACACCGGGGAGCTGTTTTTT.

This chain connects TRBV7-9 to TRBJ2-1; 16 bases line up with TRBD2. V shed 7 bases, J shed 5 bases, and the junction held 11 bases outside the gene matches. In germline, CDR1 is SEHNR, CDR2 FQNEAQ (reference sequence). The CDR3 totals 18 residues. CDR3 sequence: CASTSPGTSGGVNNEQFF. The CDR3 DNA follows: TGTGCCAGCACCAGTCCCGGGACTAGCGGGGGGGTTAACAATGAGCAGTTCTTC.

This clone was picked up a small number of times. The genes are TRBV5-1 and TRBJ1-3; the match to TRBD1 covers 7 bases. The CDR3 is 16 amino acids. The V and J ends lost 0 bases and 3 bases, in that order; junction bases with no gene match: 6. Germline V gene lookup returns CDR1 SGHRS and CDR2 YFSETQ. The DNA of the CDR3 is TGCGCCAGCAGCTTGGAACCGACAGGGTTTGGAAACACCATATATTTT. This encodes CASSLEPTGFGNTIYF.

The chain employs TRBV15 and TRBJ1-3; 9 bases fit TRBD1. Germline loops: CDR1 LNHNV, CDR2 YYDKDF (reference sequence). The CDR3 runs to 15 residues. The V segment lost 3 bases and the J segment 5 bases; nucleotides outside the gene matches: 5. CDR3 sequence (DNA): TGTGCCACCAGCAGTGGGACAGGGAGTAGAAACACCATATATTTT. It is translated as CATSSGTGSRNTIYF.

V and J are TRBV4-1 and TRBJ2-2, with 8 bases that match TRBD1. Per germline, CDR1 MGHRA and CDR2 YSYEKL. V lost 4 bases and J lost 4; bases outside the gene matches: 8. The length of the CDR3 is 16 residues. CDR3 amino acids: CASSPRDRTFTGELFF. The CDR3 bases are TGCGCCAGCAGCCCCCGGGACAGGACCTTCACCGGGGAGCTGTTTTTT.

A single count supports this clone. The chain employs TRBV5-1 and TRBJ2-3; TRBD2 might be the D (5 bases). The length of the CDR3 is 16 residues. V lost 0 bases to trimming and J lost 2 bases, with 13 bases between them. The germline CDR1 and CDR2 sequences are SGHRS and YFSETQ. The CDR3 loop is CASSLGLSGTTDTQYF. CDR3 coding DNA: TGCGCCAGCAGCTTGGGTCTCAGCGGAACCACAGATACGCAGTATTTT.

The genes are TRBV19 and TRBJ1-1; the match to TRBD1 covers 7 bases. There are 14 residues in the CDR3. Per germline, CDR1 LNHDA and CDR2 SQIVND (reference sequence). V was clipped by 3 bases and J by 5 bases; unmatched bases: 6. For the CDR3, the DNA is TGTGCCAGTAGTATCGACAGGGTTTGGACTGAAGCTTTCTTT. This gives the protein CASSIDRVWTEAFF.

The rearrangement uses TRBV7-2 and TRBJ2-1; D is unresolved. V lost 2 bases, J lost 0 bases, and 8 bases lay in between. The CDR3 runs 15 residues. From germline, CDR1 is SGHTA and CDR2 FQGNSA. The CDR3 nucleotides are TGTGCCAGCAGCTTATCGGAGAGCTCCTACAATGAGCAGTTCTTC. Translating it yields CASSLSESSYNEQFF. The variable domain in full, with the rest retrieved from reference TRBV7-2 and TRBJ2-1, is GAGVSQSPSNKVTEKGKDVELRCDPISGHTALYWYRQSLGQGLEFLIYFQGNSAPDKSGLPSDRFSAERTGGSVSTLTIQRTQQEDSAVYLCASSLSESSYNEQFFGPGTRLTVL.